This T cell receptor (beta chain) appears in the sequencing data of a study of blood T cells in healthy people across ages. Study overall: Per two T cells, about one barcoded beta molecule was captured through template switching.

Russia was home to the donors, healthy Caucasian individuals aged about 6 to 90. For the second PCR, which ran for roughly 7 to 11 cycles, a sample-barcoded 5' primer and a J-beta primer mix were used. TCRdb re-analysed the 5' RACE reads in MiXCR, keeping a single row per CDR3 protein. The table records approximately 780,000 distinct CDR3 sequences, 20% to 30% of them present only once. This CDR3 comprises 13 residues. The germline V gene has CDR1 GTSNPN and CDR2 SVGIG (reference sequence). V shed 0 bases, J shed 4 bases, and the junction held 1 base outside the gene matches. To note about this clonotype: Its cognate antigen is unknown.

Findings and caveats of the study: Roughly linear age-related decline in beta diversity appeared, significant by age about 40.

These data also formed part of another study, on T cells of mothers and their children. As that study records: Extracted RNA, in its entirety, went into cDNA synthesis at around 1.5 ug per 15 ul.

The sequenced sample consisted of blood. The chain combines TRBV30 with TRBJ2-5; 8 nucleotides agree with TRBD1. This clonotype was sampled from a boy aged 10-17 years in good health. CDR3 in DNA: TGTGCCTGGAGTGTCACAGGGGGAGAGACCCAGTACTTC. Translation: CAWSVTGGETQYF.